Listed below are T cell receptor beta chains from one sample, sequenced in a study of blood T cell repertoires in COVID-19. Only in-frame clones appear in the TCRdb table, and some are missing; sequencing was by immunoSEQ multiplex PCR. This table has under 300,000 clones, 83% appearing once. Sequenced material: peripheral blood. The receptors were gathered from a woman between 50 and 59 years old who had recovered from COVID-19. Both conserved end residues are part of each CDR3. The order of the fields is D gene, V gene, clone size, J gene, CDR3 protein, CDR3 DNA. The D gene is left open where the match is weak. The size field is filled for only some rows; it gives once, few, many or a size class.

d_call: NA
v_call: TRBV3-1/TRBV3-2
clone_size: NA
j_call: TRBJ1-3
cdr3_aa: CASSQDIPGYTIYF
cdr3_nt: TGTGCCAGCAGCCAAGACATTCCGGGGTACACCATATATTTT

d_call: TRBD1
v_call: TRBV29-1
clone_size: NA
j_call: TRBJ2-5
cdr3_aa: CSVEDRTGRETQYF
cdr3_nt: TGCAGCGTTGAAGATCGGACAGGGAGAGAGACCCAGTACTTC

d_call: NA
v_call: TRBV27
clone_size: NA
j_call: TRBJ2-5
cdr3_aa: CASSPSSPQETQYF
cdr3_nt: TGTGCCAGCAGTCCATCTAGCCCCCAAGAGACCCAGTACTTC

d_call: TRBD1
v_call: TRBV27
clone_size: NA
j_call: TRBJ2-7
cdr3_aa: CASSYIQGTANAYEQYF
cdr3_nt: TGTGCCAGCAGTTATATTCAGGGGACAGCCAACGCCTACGAGCAGTACTTC

d_call: TRBD2
v_call: TRBV6-1
clone_size: NA
j_call: TRBJ2-4
cdr3_aa: CASSVGLALAKNIQYF
cdr3_nt: TGTGCCAGCAGTGTGGGACTAGCGCTAGCCAAAAACATTCAGTACTTC

d_call: TRBD1
v_call: TRBV3-1/TRBV3-2
clone_size: NA
j_call: TRBJ1-2
cdr3_aa: CASSQLSGTGGAGGYTF
cdr3_nt: TGTGCCAGCAGCCAACTCTCCGGGACAGGGGGCGCAGGGGGCTACACCTTC

d_call: NA
v_call: TRBV5-5
clone_size: NA
j_call: TRBJ2-4
cdr3_aa: CASSYSLTGAKNIQYF
cdr3_nt: TGTGCCAGCAGCTACTCCCTTACCGGAGCCAAAAACATTCAGTACTTC

d_call: TRBD2
v_call: TRBV6-6
clone_size: NA
j_call: TRBJ2-3
cdr3_aa: CASSHGLAASSTDTQYF
cdr3_nt: TGTGCCAGCAGTCACGGACTAGCGGCTTCTAGCACAGATACGCAGTATTTT

d_call: TRBD1
v_call: TRBV7-9
clone_size: NA
j_call: TRBJ2-1
cdr3_aa: CASSLAAGTGRDYEQFF
cdr3_nt: TGTGCCAGCAGCTTAGCCGCCGGGACAGGGAGAGATTATGAGCAGTTCTTC

d_call: NA
v_call: TRBV28
clone_size: NA
j_call: TRBJ2-5
cdr3_aa: CASSFRGVETQYF
cdr3_nt: TGTGCCAGCAGTTTCAGGGGTGTGGAGACCCAGTACTTC

d_call: TRBD1
v_call: TRBV2
clone_size: NA
j_call: TRBJ2-5
cdr3_aa: CASRRDRGPETQYF
cdr3_nt: TGTGCCAGCAGGCGGGACAGGGGGCCAGAGACCCAGTACTTC

d_call: TRBD1
v_call: TRBV9
clone_size: NA
j_call: TRBJ1-2
cdr3_aa: CASSGTGTGGSVNGYTF
cdr3_nt: TGTGCCAGCAGCGGAACCGGGACAGGGGGCTCGGTAAATGGCTACACCTTC

d_call: TRBD1
v_call: TRBV7-9
clone_size: NA
j_call: TRBJ2-2
cdr3_aa: CASSKGTGYGGELFF
cdr3_nt: TGTGCCAGCAGCAAAGGGACAGGTTACGGCGGGGAGCTGTTTTTT

d_call: NA
v_call: TRBV6-1
clone_size: few
j_call: TRBJ2-2
cdr3_aa: CASSEWTGRGAGELFF
cdr3_nt: TGTGCCAGCAGTGAATGGACCGGGAGAGGGGCCGGGGAGCTGTTTTTT

d_call: TRBD1
v_call: TRBV2
clone_size: NA
j_call: TRBJ1-5
cdr3_aa: CASSFGQGDQPQHF
cdr3_nt: TGTGCCAGCAGTTTTGGACAGGGGGATCAGCCCCAGCATTTT

d_call: TRBD1
v_call: TRBV4-3
clone_size: NA
j_call: TRBJ1-5
cdr3_aa: CASSHETGGSGNQPQHF
cdr3_nt: TGCGCCAGCAGCCATGAGACAGGGGGCAGTGGCAATCAGCCCCAGCATTTT

d_call: NA
v_call: TRBV4-3
clone_size: NA
j_call: TRBJ1-2
cdr3_aa: CASSQDWGAYGYTF
cdr3_nt: TGCGCCAGCAGCCAAGATTGGGGAGCCTATGGCTACACCTTC

d_call: NA
v_call: TRBV11-2
clone_size: NA
j_call: TRBJ1-6
cdr3_aa: CASSLRGVTLHF
cdr3_nt: TGTGCCAGCAGCCTCAGGGGTGTGACCCTCCACTTT

d_call: TRBD2
v_call: TRBV9
clone_size: NA
j_call: TRBJ2-1
cdr3_aa: CASSVADSGHYNEQFF
cdr3_nt: TGTGCCAGCAGCGTAGCGGATAGCGGGCACTACAATGAGCAGTTCTTC

d_call: TRBD2
v_call: TRBV4-1
clone_size: NA
j_call: TRBJ2-3
cdr3_aa: CASSHQTSGVFSGGDTQYF
cdr3_nt: TGCGCCAGCAGCCACCAGACTAGCGGGGTATTCTCAGGTGGTGATACGCAGTATTTT

d_call: NA
v_call: TRBV6-2/TRBV6-3
clone_size: NA
j_call: TRBJ2-7
cdr3_aa: CASSYDPLGVGSYEQYF
cdr3_nt: TGTGCCAGCAGTTACGACCCCCTGGGAGTAGGTAGTTACGAGCAGTACTTC

d_call: NA
v_call: TRBV7-6
clone_size: NA
j_call: TRBJ1-3
cdr3_aa: CASSPRAGQGNTIYF
cdr3_nt: TGTGCCAGCAGCCCACGGGCAGGGCAAGGAAACACCATATATTTT

d_call: NA
v_call: TRBV28
clone_size: once
j_call: TRBJ1-6
cdr3_aa: CASSVAVPSPLHF
cdr3_nt: TGTGCCAGCAGCGTGGCGGTCCCTTCACCCCTCCACTTT

d_call: NA
v_call: TRBV28
clone_size: NA
j_call: TRBJ2-7
cdr3_aa: CASSLLMGGLYF
cdr3_nt: TGTGCCAGCAGTTTGCTCATGGGGGGTCTGTACTTC

d_call: NA
v_call: TRBV28
clone_size: NA
j_call: TRBJ2-4
cdr3_aa: CASSLYPTGVNIQYF
cdr3_nt: TGTGCCAGCAGTTTATACCCGACAGGAGTAAACATTCAGTACTTC

d_call: TRBD1
v_call: TRBV19
clone_size: NA
j_call: TRBJ1-5
cdr3_aa: CASSRTGGARYSNQPQHF
cdr3_nt: TGTGCCAGTAGTAGAACAGGGGGCGCACGCTATAGCAATCAGCCCCAGCATTTT

d_call: TRBD1
v_call: TRBV28
clone_size: NA
j_call: TRBJ2-5
cdr3_aa: CASSLGGQGVETQYF
cdr3_nt: TGTGCCAGCAGTTTGGGCGGACAGGGGGTGGAGACCCAGTACTTC

d_call: NA
v_call: TRBV3-1/TRBV3-2
clone_size: NA
j_call: TRBJ1-1
cdr3_aa: CASSLRWGDGDTEAFF
cdr3_nt: TGTGCCAGCAGCCTAAGGTGGGGGGATGGTGACACTGAAGCTTTCTTT

d_call: TRBD1
v_call: TRBV27
clone_size: NA
j_call: TRBJ2-7
cdr3_aa: CASSFMTGHHEQYF
cdr3_nt: TGTGCCAGCAGTTTTATGACAGGGCACCACGAGCAGTACTTC

d_call: TRBD2
v_call: TRBV5-5
clone_size: once
j_call: TRBJ2-3
cdr3_aa: CASSSSGASDTQYF
cdr3_nt: TGTGCCAGCAGCTCAAGCGGGGCCAGCGATACGCAGTATTTT